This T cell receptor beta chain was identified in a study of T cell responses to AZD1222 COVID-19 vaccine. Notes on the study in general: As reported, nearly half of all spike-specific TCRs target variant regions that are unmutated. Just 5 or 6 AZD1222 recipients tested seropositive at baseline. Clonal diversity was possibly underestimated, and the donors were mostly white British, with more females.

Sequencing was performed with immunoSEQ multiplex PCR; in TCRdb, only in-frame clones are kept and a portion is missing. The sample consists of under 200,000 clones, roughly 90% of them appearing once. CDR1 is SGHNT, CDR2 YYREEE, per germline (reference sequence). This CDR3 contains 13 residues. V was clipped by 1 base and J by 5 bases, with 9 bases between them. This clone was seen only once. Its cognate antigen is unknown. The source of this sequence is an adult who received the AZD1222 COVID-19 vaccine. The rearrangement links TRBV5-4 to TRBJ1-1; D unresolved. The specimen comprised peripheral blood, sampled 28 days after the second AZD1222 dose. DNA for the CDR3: TGTGCCAGCAGCTTGTTTGGACTGACTGAAGCTTTCTTT. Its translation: CASSLFGLTEAFF.